These T cell receptor beta chains were read from a single sample in a study of OX40 agonist ivuxolimab in advanced cancers. Profiling relied on immunoSEQ multiplex PCR, and the TCRdb table lists in-frame clones only, not all of them. The sample has approximately 69,000 clones; about 79% are singletons. The specimen comprised CD4+ or CD8+ T cells sorted from blood, sampled in a trial of the OX40 agonist ivuxolimab. These receptors were collected from an adult with an advanced solid tumor such as melanoma, head and neck, liver or kidney cancer. CDR3s include the opening cysteine and the closing phenylalanine or tryptophan. A D gene is named only where the DNA matches it firmly. Only some rows state a clone size, as once, few, many or a class for expanded clones.

CDR3 protein,CDR3 DNA,D gene,clone size,V gene,J gene
CASSLVRGAASQETQYF,TGTGCCAGCAGCTTAGTGCGGGGGGCCGCTTCGCAAGAGACCCAGTACTTC,TRBD2,.,TRBV11-3,TRBJ2-5
CASSLNGAEAFF,TGTGCCAGCAGCTTAAACGGGGCTGAAGCTTTCTTT,.,.,TRBV11-3,TRBJ1-1
CASSRGWGGGAAETQYF,TGTGCCAGCAGCCGAGGCTGGGGCGGGGGGGCCGCGGAGACCCAGTACTTC,TRBD2,.,TRBV7-2,TRBJ2-5
CAWSRAGSSYEQYF,TGTGCCTGGAGTCGAGCGGGGAGCTCCTACGAGCAGTACTTC,TRBD2,.,TRBV30,TRBJ2-7
CASSRDWTDYGYTF,TGTGCCAGCAGCCGAGACTGGACGGATTATGGCTACACCTTC,.,once,TRBV7-2,TRBJ1-2
CASTTGGAGANVLTF,TGTGCCAGCACCACAGGGGGGGCGGGGGCCAACGTCCTGACTTTC,.,.,TRBV6-5,TRBJ2-6
CASVVGNQPQHF,TGTGCCAGCGTTGTGGGCAATCAGCCCCAGCATTTT,.,few,TRBV19,TRBJ1-5
CASSEREQQFF,TGTGCCAGCAGTGAAAGGGAACAGCAGTTCTTC,.,.,TRBV6-1,TRBJ2-1
CASTRTVGAFATNEKLFF,TGTGCCAGTACCAGGACAGTCGGTGCGTTCGCAACTAATGAAAAACTGTTTTTT,.,.,TRBV19,TRBJ1-4
CASQRDTWNTEAFF,TGTGCCAGCCAGCGGGACACTTGGAACACTGAAGCTTTCTTT,.,.,TRBV6-5,TRBJ1-1
CASKDSVNEKLFF,TGTGCCAGCAAGGACAGCGTTAATGAAAAACTGTTTTTT,.,.,TRBV6-5,TRBJ1-4
CASNWDRGYQPQHF,TGTGCCAGCAACTGGGACAGGGGTTACCAGCCCCAGCATTTT,TRBD1,.,TRBV5-8,TRBJ1-5
CASSHRGFDQETQYF,TGTGCCAGCTCACACCGGGGGTTTGACCAAGAGACCCAGTACTTC,.,once,TRBV18,TRBJ2-5
CASSPEVNTEAFF,TGCGCCAGCAGCCCGGAGGTGAACACTGAAGCTTTCTTT,.,.,TRBV4-3,TRBJ1-1
CASRSEKRYTDTQYF,TGTGCCAGCAGATCGGAAAAAAGGTACACAGATACGCAGTATTTT,.,.,TRBV6-6,TRBJ2-3
CASSLDLDRHLLDTEAFF,TGTGCCAGCAGCTTAGATCTGGACAGGCATTTACTTGACACTGAAGCTTTCTTT,TRBD1,.,TRBV7-2,TRBJ1-1
CASSLGAYGYTF,TGTGCCAGCAGCTTAGGTGCCTATGGCTACACCTTC,.,once,TRBV7-9,TRBJ1-2
CASSVSQVVGDTQYF,TGTGCCAGCAGCGTAAGCCAGGTTGTAGGAGATACGCAGTATTTT,.,.,TRBV9,TRBJ2-3
CASSPGLSGETQYF,TGTGCCAGCTCACCCGGGCTCTCAGGAGAGACCCAGTACTTC,.,.,TRBV18,TRBJ2-5
CASSLSLGSYEQYF,TGTGCCAGCAGCTTGTCGTTAGGATCCTACGAGCAGTACTTC,.,.,TRBV5-6,TRBJ2-7
CASSLLGTASGNTIYF,TGTGCCAGCAGCTTACTTGGGACAGCCTCTGGAAACACCATATATTTT,TRBD1,once,TRBV7-2,TRBJ1-3
CASSPSRQVANTGELFF,TGTGCCAGCTCACCATCTCGCCAGGTCGCGAACACCGGGGAGCTGTTTTTT,.,.,TRBV18,TRBJ2-2
CASSPGQGRNTIYF,TGTGCCAGCAGCCCGGGACAGGGAAGGAACACCATATATTTT,TRBD1,.,TRBV11-3,TRBJ1-3
CASSTTGETALEQFF,TGTGCCAGCAGTACTACGGGGGAAACCGCCCTAGAGCAGTTCTTC,.,once,TRBV2,TRBJ2-1
CASSGGYGSTDTQYF,TGCGCCAGCAGCGGGGGGTATGGTTCTACAGATACGCAGTATTTT,.,once,TRBV5-1,TRBJ2-3
CASSYSKGDGYTF,TGTGCCAGCAGTTACTCGAAAGGGGACGGCTACACCTTC,.,.,TRBV6-5,TRBJ1-2
CASSLGGRRPQHF,TGTGCCAGCAGCTTAGGCGGACGACGGCCCCAGCATTTT,.,.,TRBV11-2,TRBJ1-5
CASSPPAVNTEAFF,TGTGCCAGCTCACCACCGGCGGTGAACACTGAAGCTTTCTTT,.,.,TRBV18,TRBJ1-1
CASSLGSTTYEQYF,TGTGCCAGCAGCTTAGGCAGCACAACCTACGAGCAGTACTTC,.,few,TRBV7-9,TRBJ2-7
CASRGTGGQETQYF,TGTGCCAGCAGGGGGACAGGGGGCCAGGAGACCCAGTACTTC,TRBD1,.,TRBV2,TRBJ2-5
CASSVEAGANTGELFF,TGTGCCAGCAGCGTAGAGGCAGGGGCTAACACCGGGGAGCTGTTTTTT,.,.,TRBV9,TRBJ2-2
CASLLSSGGTGELFF,TGTGCCAGCCTGCTGAGTAGCGGGGGGACCGGGGAGCTGTTTTTT,TRBD2,few,TRBV2,TRBJ2-2
CASSLEPLRWGNYGYTF,TGTGCCAGCAGCTTAGAACCGCTTCGGTGGGGAAACTATGGCTACACCTTC,.,.,TRBV7-8,TRBJ1-2
CAIRRGQGETQYF,TGTGCCATCCGTAGGGGGCAGGGAGAGACCCAGTACTTC,TRBD1,.,TRBV10-3,TRBJ2-5
CASSRRGTGNTIYF,TGTGCCAGCAGCCGCCGGGGGACTGGAAACACCATATATTTT,.,few,TRBV11-2,TRBJ1-3
CASSLAPSNTQYF,TGTGCCAGCAGCCTCGCTCCCAGTAATACGCAGTATTTT,.,.,TRBV7-3,TRBJ2-3
CASSLDGPAFF,TGTGCCAGCAGCTTGGACGGGCCGGCTTTCTTT,.,.,TRBV5-4,TRBJ1-1
CASSLDRGSYEQYF,TGCGCCAGCAGCTTGGACAGGGGTTCCTACGAGCAGTACTTC,TRBD1,.,TRBV5-1,TRBJ2-7
CASSRAGVPRSSYNEQFF,TGCGCCAGCAGTCGAGCGGGGGTCCCACGTAGCTCCTACAATGAGCAGTTCTTC,TRBD2,.,TRBV5-1,TRBJ2-1
CASSLVQTGNTIYF,TGTGCCAGCAGCTTAGTTCAGACTGGAAACACCATATATTTT,.,.,TRBV11-2,TRBJ1-3
CASRPLVRKDEKLFF,TGTGCCAGCAGACCGCTTGTCCGGAAGGATGAAAAACTGTTTTTT,.,.,TRBV27,TRBJ1-4
CASSESRETQYF,TGTGCCAGCAGTGAAAGTCGAGAGACCCAGTACTTC,.,.,TRBV2,TRBJ2-5
CASSPQGVYFSSTDTQYF,TGTGCCAGCAGCCCCCAGGGGGTGTATTTCTCTAGCACAGATACGCAGTATTTT,TRBD1,once,TRBV5-5,TRBJ2-3
CASTLAGGRNTQYF,TGTGCCAGCACGCTAGCGGGGGGGCGGAATACGCAGTATTTT,TRBD2,.,TRBV6-1,TRBJ2-3
CASGLSDNSNQPQHF,TGTGCTAGTGGTTTGTCTGACAATAGCAATCAGCCCCAGCATTTT,.,.,TRBV12-5,TRBJ1-5
CASSELDSDGYF,TGTGCCAGCAGTGAACTTGATAGCGACGGGTACTTC,.,.,TRBV6-1,TRBJ2-7
CASSFSLLSTDTQYF,TGCGCCAGCAGCTTTTCCTTGCTTTCCACAGATACGCAGTATTTT,.,.,TRBV5-1,TRBJ2-3
CASSLLAGDNYGYTF,TGTGCCAGCAGCTTACTCGCAGGAGATAACTATGGCTACACCTTC,.,.,TRBV11-2,TRBJ1-2
CVSSLSGLGTDTQYF,TGTGTCAGCAGCTTATCGGGCCTCGGGACAGATACGCAGTATTTT,.,.,TRBV7-9,TRBJ2-3
CASSHLTAPNTGELFF,TGCGCCAGTTCCCACTTGACAGCCCCGAACACCGGGGAGCTGTTTTTT,.,few,TRBV10-1,TRBJ2-2
CASSFTGQGTEAFF,TGCGCCAGCAGCTTCACAGGGCAGGGAACTGAAGCTTTCTTT,.,.,TRBV5-1,TRBJ1-1
CASSLDLAGPNSPLHF,TGTGCCAGCAGCTTAGACCTGGCAGGGCCTAATTCACCCCTCCACTTT,.,.,TRBV7-2,TRBJ1-6
CASSLAGDTEAFF,TGCGCCAGCAGCTTGGCCGGGGACACTGAAGCTTTCTTT,.,.,TRBV5-1,TRBJ1-1